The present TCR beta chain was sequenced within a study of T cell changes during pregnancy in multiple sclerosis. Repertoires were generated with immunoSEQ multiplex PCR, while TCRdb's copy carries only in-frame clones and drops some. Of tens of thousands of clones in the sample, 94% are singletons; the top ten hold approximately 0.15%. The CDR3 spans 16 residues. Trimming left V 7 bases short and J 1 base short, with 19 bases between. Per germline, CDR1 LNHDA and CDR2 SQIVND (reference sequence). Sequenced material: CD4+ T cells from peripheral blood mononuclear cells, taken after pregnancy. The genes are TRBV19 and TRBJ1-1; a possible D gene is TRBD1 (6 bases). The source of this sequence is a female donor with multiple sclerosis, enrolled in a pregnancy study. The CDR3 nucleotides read TGTGCCAGTACCAATATCTGGGGGCGGAAGAACACTGAAGCTTTCTTT. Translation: CASTNIWGRKNTEAFF.